What follows is one T cell receptor (beta chain) and its context. The antigen it binds to is not known. Base qualities are missing; no much larger clone stands one base away. Only healthy Caucasian donors were included. Three pairs of female monozygotic twins, all aged about 18 to 30 years, were included in the twin cohort. Positive isolation kits from Invitrogen were used to isolate CD4+ and CD8+ T cell populations. This sample is part of a study of identical twins (dated by TCRdb to about 2016). Study-level background: To test whether fetal clonotypes persist, this study deep-sequenced TCR alpha and beta repertoires from monozygotic twins, from unrelated adults of various ages, and from cord blood. To rule out contamination, the twin experiments were replicated at different times with different library preparation protocols. Study-level results and caveats: Compared with coincidental sharing between unrelated individuals, out-of-frame TCR alpha sequences shared between twins had an excess of sequences with low generation probability. In beta out-of-frame sequences, excess twin sharing was weaker, because having fewer shared sequences lowered the signal-to-noise ratio. In monozygotic twins, out-of-frame TCR alpha sharing was systematically underestimated by recombination models, although the models agreed with sharing between unrelated individuals. Invariant T cells such as MAIT and iNKT could partly confound zero-insertion analyses, though diverse VJ usage argued against this for most clonotypes. Because the same donors could not be followed over many years, the conclusions relied on cross-sectional statistical analysis. Abundant cord blood beta clonotypes carried fewer insertions; young adult naive repertoires showed a weaker similar trend, while memory repertoires showed none.

Based on the germline V gene (reference sequence), the CDR1 and CDR2 sequences are DFQATT and SNEGSKA. The CDR3 goes from the cysteine to the phenylalanine over 14 residues. Only the CDR3 DNA is retained, 42 bases long and in frame from the first base. For this chain, trimming is 4 bases at the V end and 8 bases at the J end, and the number of junction bases without a gene match is 10. Receptor amplification or capture employed 5' RACE. The reads were generated on an Illumina HiSeq 2000. A universal primer binding site was added through template switching, and the final cDNA carried a unique molecular identifier so that TCR cDNA molecules could be counted accurately. First-strand cDNA for TCR alpha and beta chains was synthesized from specific primers in the conserved constant-segment region. To control for contamination, every cDNA library was double barcoded, receiving both a SMART-Mk sample barcode and Illumina barcodes. Two successive PCR steps introduced TruSeq adapter sequences along with Illumina sample barcodes. The Illumina HiSeq platform was used with custom primers to sequence TCR alpha and beta cDNA libraries. Per the source publication's procedure: MiGEC processed the raw reads to extract unique molecular identifiers, while MiXCR was used to determine the CDR3 positions. For each individual, recombination models were inferred using an EM algorithm with the repgenHMM and IGoR tools. Shared clonotype analysis was performed with the tcR package in R, normalizing sharing by the product of cloneset sizes. Out-of-frame nonproductive sequences were analyzed to study raw recombination free of thymic and clonal selection effects. Starting from the raw public reads, TCRdb applied fastp trimming at Q25, assembled clones with MiXCR and retained in-frame beta chains. Identical CDR3 proteins give one entry, which carries the most common genes and DNA. These V and J calls rely on TCRdb rather than the paper's analysis. The sample table shows about 490,000 distinct CDR3 sequences, and roughly 15% are seen once. The biggest ten clones account for around 0.48% of the sample.

In addition, the sample was reused for a study of yellow fever vaccine responses in identical twins. As the second study states: According to the authors, in identical twins the way T cells responded to vaccination appeared partly convergent and partly personalized. Focusing on identical twins, the study followed the T cell clones that responded to the vaccine, and did so with precision.

The rearrangement joined TRBV20-1 to TRBJ2-1; the junction holds 8 bases that match TRBD1. This TCR was recovered from a woman younger than 30 in good health. The source material was CD4+ T cells sorted from blood. The CDR3 corresponds to CSAMIPDRAYEQFF. The DNA is as follows: TGCAGTGCTATGATACCGGACAGGGCCTATGAGCAGTTCTTC.